What follows are 14 T cell receptor beta chains derived from one specimen sequenced in a study of CD8 T cells in Susac syndrome. The authors reverse transcribed roughly 0.5 to 1 ug RNA with random hexamers. Each CDR3 protein is one row after TCRdb ran MiXCR on the immunoSEQ multiplex PCR reads. The data show 150,000 to 200,000 distinct CDR3 sequences, roughly 94% seen once. Sequenced material: CD4+ T cells from PBMCs. These receptor sequences come from a human donor in good health.

This clonotype was counted once. This chain links TRBV3-1 with TRBJ1-2; D may be TRBD1 (5 bases). V shed 0 bases and J shed 8 bases, with 10 bases lying between them. Germline V CDR1 and CDR2: LGHDT, YNNKEL (reference sequence). This CDR3 contains 13 residues. CDR3: CASSQESGRGYTF. The CDR3 bases are TGTGCCAGCAGCCAAGAATCGGGGCGCGGCTACACCTTC.

The chain couples TRBV30 to TRBJ1-3; D call uncertain. The germline gives CDR1 GTSNPN, CDR2 SVGIG (reference sequence). CDR3 size: 13 residues. V was pared by 3 bases and J by 0 bases, with 6 bases between. This CDR3 is CAWRAFSGNTIYF. In nucleotides, the CDR3 is TGTGCCTGGAGAGCGTTCTCTGGAAACACCATATATTTT. The full variable domain, in which reference TRBV30 and TRBJ1-3 provide the parts outside the CDR3, is SQTIHQWPATLVQPVGSPLSLECTVEGTSNPNLYWYRQAAGRGLQLLFYSVGIGQISSEVPQNLSASRPQDRQFILSSKKLLLSDSGFYLCAWRAFSGNTIYFGEGSWLTVV.

This chain uses TRBV7-2 with TRBJ1-2; TRBD1 might be the D (5 bases). This CDR3 contains 13 residues. Germline V gene data show CDR1 as SGHTA and CDR2 as FQGNSA. Trimming removed 2 bases from V and 7 bases from J, with 11 bases in between. CDR3 residues: CASSLFGARGYTF. CDR3 in DNA: TGTGCCAGCAGCTTATTTGGGGCGCGTGGCTACACCTTC.

In nucleotides, the CDR3 is TGTGCCAGCAGCTCCCAGGTCCAATCCCCCCAGCATTTT. Translating it yields CASSSQVQSPQHF. V is TRBV7-9 and J is TRBJ1-5; D ambiguous. The germline CDR1 and CDR2 sequences are SEHNR and FQNEAQ (reference sequence). The CDR3 is 13 amino acids. V lost 4 bases and J 10 bases, leaving 14 bases between the germline ends.

The V call is TRBV12-3 or TRBV12-4, the J call TRBJ1-1, with 7 positions matching TRBD1. This CDR3 spans 13 amino acids. Losses at the gene ends were 6 bases for V and 8 bases for J; bases not matched to a gene: 9. CDR3 residues: CASRSHGTEEAFF. In nucleotides, the CDR3 is TGTGCCAGCAGAAGCCACGGGACAGAAGAAGCTTTCTTT.

The V gene is TRBV2, the J gene TRBJ2-7; D is perhaps TRBD1 (7 bases). Germline V CDR1 and CDR2: SNHLY, FYNNEI. The V and J ends lost 3 bases and 2 bases respectively, with 8 bases between them. The CDR3 runs to 13 residues. The CDR3 sequence: CASSDRGAYEQYF. The CDR3 DNA is TGTGCCAGCAGTGACAGGGGGGCCTACGAGCAGTACTTC.

J is TRBJ1-2 and V is TRBV7-9; a weak D match, TRBD1 (5 bases). CDR1 is SEHNR, CDR2 FQNEAQ, per germline (reference sequence). This CDR3 is 12 amino acids long. Trimming pared 2 bases from V and 8 bases from J, leaving 9 bases between. In DNA form, the CDR3 reads TGTGCCAGCAGCTTACTGGGGGGAGGCTACACCTTC. Translating it yields CASSLLGGGYTF.

The rearrangement links TRBV4-1 to TRBJ2-1; D may be TRBD1 or TRBD2 (5 bases each). The CDR3 extends over 18 amino acids. V dropped 2 bases and J dropped 6 bases, with 23 bases sitting between them. Looked up from germline, CDR1 is MGHRA and CDR2 is YSYEKL. As DNA, the CDR3 is TGCGCCAGCAGCCAACTTAGAATGACACTTTTTGGGGGCAATGAGCAGTTCTTC. Amino acids: CASSQLRMTLFGGNEQFF.

The V gene is TRBV29-1, the J gene TRBJ2-7; 9 nucleotides align to TRBD2. The CDR3 spans 13 residues. Trimming removed 7 bases from V and 6 bases from J; junction bases left unmatched: 10. The germline V gene encodes CDR1 SQVTM and CDR2 ANQGSEA. The CDR3 protein is CSGAGTSRSEQYF. The CDR3 nucleotides read TGCAGCGGGGCCGGGACTAGCCGTTCCGAGCAGTACTTC.

As DNA, the CDR3 is TGCGCCAGCAGCTGGGGACCGACGAACACTGAAGCTTTCTTT. Translation gives CASSWGPTNTEAFF. This chain uses TRBV5-1 with TRBJ1-1, with D possibly being TRBD1 (5 bases). CDR1 and CDR2 (germline): SGHRS, YFSETQ. This CDR3 region has 14 residues. V was shortened by 3 bases and J by 1 base, with 10 bases between the two germline ends.

The chain uses TRBV28 and TRBJ1-4; tentatively, D is TRBD1 (6 bases). The CDR3 contains 14 residues. V was pared by 5 bases and J by 3 bases, with 10 bases between. Germline V gives CDR1 MDHEN, CDR2 SYDVKM. CDR3 region: CASSQGGANEKLFF. In DNA form, the CDR3 reads TGTGCCAGCAGTCAAGGGGGGGCTAATGAAAAACTGTTTTTT.

V and J are TRBV20-1 and TRBJ2-1, with TRBD2 matching 8 bases. This CDR3 region has 12 residues. The junction had 5 bases not matched to a gene; V was cut back by 3 bases and J by 10 bases. Germline CDR1 is DFQATT and CDR2 is SNEGSKA (reference sequence). The CDR3 DNA follows: TGCAGTGCTAGCGGGAGGGCGCGGGAGCAGTTCTTC. This codes for CSASGRAREQFF.

The genes are TRBV20-1 and TRBJ2-7, with D tentatively TRBD1 (6 bases). Germline loops: CDR1 DFQATT, CDR2 SNEGSKA (reference sequence). There are 12 residues in the CDR3. With 6 bases removed from V and 2 bases from J, the gap between germline ends came to 11 bases. CDR3 sequence reads: CSAKAGAYEQYF. DNA for the CDR3: TGCAGTGCCAAAGCAGGGGCCTACGAGCAGTACTTC.

The J gene is TRBJ2-1, the V gene TRBV19; 8 bases match TRBD2. The CDR3 is made up of 15 amino acids. V lost 3 bases and J lost 7; bases outside the gene matches: 8. Germline CDR1 is LNHDA and CDR2 is SQIVND (reference sequence). CDR3 region: CASSIMSGSGNEQFF. CDR3 coding DNA: TGTGCCAGTAGTATCATGAGCGGGAGTGGGAATGAGCAGTTCTTC.